These 20 T cell receptor beta chains originate from one sample sequenced in a study of shared clonotypes between healthy human individuals. TCRdb keeps only in-frame clones here, not all; method: immunoSEQ multiplex PCR. The sample lists roughly 2 million clones; roughly 95% were seen once. The sequenced material came from naive CD4+ T cells sorted from blood. The subset is: CD45RA+ positively selected. These receptors originate from a man aged 18 to 29 in good health.

V gene TRBV5-1 combines with J gene TRBJ2-7; D remains unclear. The ends were cut back, 4 bases at V and 2 bases at J, with 10 bases in the middle. The CDR3 spans 13 residues. The germline CDR1 and CDR2 sequences are SGHRS and YFSETQ. Written as DNA, the CDR3 is TGCGCCAGCAGCCCTTCAAGCCCCTACGAGCAGTACTTC. This codes for CASSPSSPYEQYF.

The rearrangement uses TRBV2 and TRBJ2-7; 10 bases agree with TRBD1. There are 14 residues in the CDR3. V was clipped by 6 bases and J by 0 bases; unmatched bases: 2. Germline CDR1 and CDR2: SNHLY and FYNNEI. The DNA of the CDR3 is TGTGCCAGCAGGGGACAGGGGTCCTCCTACGAGCAGTACTTC. This sequence encodes CASRGQGSSYEQYF.

J is TRBJ2-4 and V is TRBV7-9; a weak D match, TRBD2 (5 bases). Trimming cost V 5 bases and J 4 bases, with 12 bases left between them. This CDR3 region has 14 residues. Germline V CDR1 and CDR2: SEHNR, FQNEAQ (reference sequence). The CDR3 protein is CASSGLGAKNIQYF. In nucleotides, the CDR3 is TGTGCCAGCAGCGGACTTGGTGCTAAAAACATTCAGTACTTC. Full variable domain (outside the CDR3, taken from reference TRBV7-9 and TRBJ2-4): DTGVSQNPRHKITKRGQNVTFRCDPISEHNRLYWYRQTLGQGPEFLTYFQNEAQLEKSRLLSDRFSAERPKGSFSTLEIQRTEQGDSAMYLCASSGLGAKNIQYFGAGTRLSVL.

This CDR3 is CASSGEVGHQPQHF. The CDR3 DNA is TGTGCTAGTTCCGGGGAGGTTGGTCATCAGCCCCAGCATTTT. The chain is built from TRBV12-5 and TRBJ1-5; D is ambiguous. The germline CDR1 and CDR2 sequences are LGHNT and FRNRAP. This CDR3 contains 14 residues. Trimming cost V 8 bases and J 5 bases, with 16 bases left between them.

The rearrangement links TRBV18 to TRBJ2-1; 10 nucleotides agree with TRBD2. The J segment lost 7 bases and the V segment lost 2 bases, leaving 14 bases of the junction unmatched. Looked up from germline, CDR1 is KGHSH and CDR2 is LQKENI. CDR3 length: 18 residues. CDR3 region: CASSPKVASGGFANEQFF. CDR3 DNA: TGTGCCAGCTCACCAAAGGTCGCTAGCGGGGGTTTCGCTAATGAGCAGTTCTTC.

This sequence joins TRBV10-3 and TRBJ1-1; D is undetermined. V dropped 0 bases and J dropped 6 bases, with 8 bases sitting between them. Germline V gene data show CDR1 as ENHRY and CDR2 as SYGVKD. The CDR3 has 13 amino acids. This CDR3 reads CAISESVIAEAFF. The CDR3 DNA sequence: TGTGCCATCAGTGAGTCGGTAATCGCTGAAGCTTTCTTT.

Remarks on this clone: The same CDR3 is also encoded by other DNA sequences in this sample. The chain recombines TRBV5-4 with TRBJ2-3, with a tentative D call TRBD1 (6 bases). Deletions cut 4 bases from V and 3 bases from J, with 12 bases between. The CDR3 runs 14 residues. Germline V gene sequence: CDR1 SGHNT, CDR2 YYREEE (reference sequence). The DNA of the CDR3 is TGTGCCAGCAGCCCGGGACAAAGGACAGATACGCAGTATTTT. Translated: CASSPGQRTDTQYF.

The rearrangement uses TRBV10-3 and TRBJ1-4; D is ambiguous. V was clipped by 6 bases and J by 0 bases, with 8 bases between them. CDR3 length: 14 residues. Germline lookup yields CDR1 ENHRY and CDR2 SYGVKD. This CDR3 reads CAISGNPTNEKLFF. The CDR3 region has the DNA TGTGCCATCAGCGGAAACCCAACTAATGAAAAACTGTTTTTT.

Comment on this clone: The same CDR3 arises from other DNA sequences in this sample as well. The V and J genes are TRBV11-2 and TRBJ2-1; D unresolved. Germline V CDR1 and CDR2: SGHAT, FQNNGV. The CDR3 loop spans 12 amino acids. The V gene lost 3 bases and the J gene lost 4 bases, with 4 bases spanning the gap. Here the CDR3 reads CASSLQYNEQFF. CDR3 in DNA: TGTGCCAGCAGCTTGCAGTACAATGAGCAGTTCTTC.

V usage is TRBV11-2 and J usage is TRBJ2-7; 9 nucleotides agree with TRBD1. Trimming took 0 bases from V and 4 from J; bases not matched to a gene: 16. The CDR3 length is 19 residues. Germline values: CDR1 SGHAT, CDR2 FQNNGV. The CDR3 sequence: CASSLERALDRGRRYEQYF. DNA for the CDR3: TGTGCCAGCAGCTTAGAACGGGCCCTTGACAGGGGGAGGCGATACGAGCAGTACTTC.

The genes are TRBV4-2 and TRBJ2-1, with 13 bases matching TRBD2. Germline V CDR1 and CDR2: LGHNA, YNFKEQ. V shed 0 bases and J 1 base; nucleotides not matched to a gene: 0. The CDR3 length is 17 residues. This chain's CDR3 is CASSQELAGGSYNEQFF. In nucleotides, the CDR3 is TGTGCCAGCAGCCAAGAACTAGCGGGGGGGTCCTACAATGAGCAGTTCTTC.

The V and J genes are TRBV5-5 and TRBJ1-4; no clear D gene. The CDR3 sequence is 13 residues long. The V end lost 3 bases, the J end lost 11 bases, and 14 bases lay between the germline ends. Germline CDR1 and CDR2: SGHKS and YYEKEE (reference sequence). Written as DNA, the CDR3 is TGTGCCAGCAGCTCACGGAGGTTTGGGAAACTGTTTTTT. This sequence encodes CASSSRRFGKLFF.

This chain joins TRBV28 and TRBJ2-7; D perhaps matches TRBD1 (5 bases). Germline V gene data show CDR1 as MDHEN and CDR2 as SYDVKM. V lost 5 bases to trimming and J lost 0 bases, with 20 bases between them. The CDR3 length is 17 residues. The CDR3: CASSPPYRSGPSYEQYF. The CDR3 DNA sequence: TGTGCCAGCAGTCCTCCATACCGTTCAGGGCCCTCCTACGAGCAGTACTTC.

To note about this clone: This same CDR3 is encoded by further DNA sequences in the sample. The chain uses TRBV27 and TRBJ2-7; TRBD2 agrees at 12 bases. This CDR3 is built from 14 residues. V gave up 5 bases and J gave up 2 bases; unmatched junction bases: 1. Per germline, CDR1 MNHEY and CDR2 SMNVEV (reference sequence). The CDR3 DNA reads TGTGCCAGCAGTCGACTAGCGGGAGCCTACGAGCAGTACTTC. This translates into CASSRLAGAYEQYF.

The chain joins TRBV2 to TRBJ2-5, with D possibly TRBD1 on 5 matching bases. The CDR3 runs to 13 residues. Between the trimmed V and J ends, which lost 6 bases and 2 bases, there was a span of 10 bases. Germline V CDR1 and CDR2: SNHLY, FYNNEI. In DNA form, the CDR3 reads TGTGCCAGCAGCCTCGACAGTCAAGAGACCCAGTACTTC. It encodes CASSLDSQETQYF.

In its sample, this clone was seen once. The rearrangement joins TRBV30 to TRBJ1-2; D not certain. This CDR3 contains 12 residues. The germline V gene encodes CDR1 GTSNPN and CDR2 SVGIG (reference sequence). V dropped 3 bases and J dropped 8 bases, with 13 bases sitting between them. CDR3 coding DNA: TGTGCCTGGAGAACCAGGCTTGGCGGCTACACCTTC. Translation gives CAWRTRLGGYTF.

Written as DNA, the CDR3 is TGTGCCAGTAGTACCTCGGGACAGGGAATCTACGAGCAGTACTTC. It yields the protein CASSTSGQGIYEQYF. The genes are TRBV19 and TRBJ2-7; 9 nucleotides agree with TRBD1. Trimming took 4 bases from V and 3 from J; bases not matched to a gene: 7. The length of the CDR3 is 15 residues. Germline assignment: CDR1 LNHDA and CDR2 SQIVND (reference sequence).

The rearrangement uses TRBV5-4 and TRBJ2-5, with TRBD1 matching 7 bases. The J segment lost 3 bases and the V segment lost 4 bases, leaving 3 bases of the junction unmatched. This CDR3 comprises 13 residues. Germline V gives CDR1 SGHNT, CDR2 YYREEE (reference sequence). The CDR3 reads CASSRQGEETQYF. The DNA for the CDR3 is TGTGCCAGCAGCCGACAGGGTGAAGAGACCCAGTACTTC.

The chain employs TRBV29-1 and TRBJ2-3; 11 bases agree with TRBD2. V lost 6 bases, J lost 3 bases, and 8 bases stayed unmatched. The germline CDR1 and CDR2 sequences are SQVTM and ANQGSEA. This CDR3 has 15 amino acids. CDR3 loop: CSVALAGGSTDTQYF. The CDR3 bases are TGCAGCGTGGCGCTAGCGGGAGGTAGTACAGATACGCAGTATTTT.

The J gene is TRBJ2-1, the V gene TRBV18, with TRBD2 matching 7 bases. V shed 5 bases and J 3 bases; nucleotides not matched to a gene: 10. Germline assignment: CDR1 KGHSH and CDR2 LQKENI. The CDR3 runs 16 residues. The chain's CDR3 is CASSTRFAGVYNEQFF. CDR3 coding DNA: TGTGCCAGCTCAACCCGGTTCGCGGGGGTCTACAATGAGCAGTTCTTC.